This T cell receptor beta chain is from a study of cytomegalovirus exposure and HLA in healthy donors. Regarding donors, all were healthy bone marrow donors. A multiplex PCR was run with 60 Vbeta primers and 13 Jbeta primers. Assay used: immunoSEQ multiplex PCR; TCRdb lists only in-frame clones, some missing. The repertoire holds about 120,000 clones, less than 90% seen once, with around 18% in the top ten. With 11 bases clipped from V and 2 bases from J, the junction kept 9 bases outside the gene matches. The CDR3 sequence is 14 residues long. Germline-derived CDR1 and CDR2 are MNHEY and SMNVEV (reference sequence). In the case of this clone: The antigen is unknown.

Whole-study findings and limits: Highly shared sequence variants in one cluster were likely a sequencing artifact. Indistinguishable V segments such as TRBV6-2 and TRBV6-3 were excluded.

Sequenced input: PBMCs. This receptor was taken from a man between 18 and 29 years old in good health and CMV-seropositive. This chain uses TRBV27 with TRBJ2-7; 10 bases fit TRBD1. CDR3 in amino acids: CALCRQGAPYEQYF. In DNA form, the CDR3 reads TGTGCCCTTTGTAGACAGGGGGCCCCCTACGAGCAGTACTTC.